Presented here are 12 T cell receptor beta chains from one specimen sequenced in a study of T cells in Graves' hyperthyroidism and ophthalmopathy. Regions amplified from RNA transcripts were the TCR beta CDR3 regions. The HTBI primer set was used in a first-round RT-PCR of the TCR CDR3. Each CDR3 protein gets one entry after TCRdb re-called the multiplex PCR reads with MiXCR. The sample records 480,000 or so distinct CDR3 sequences, about 15% being singletons. The sequenced material came from blood. These receptors came from a woman under 30 with Graves' hyperthyroidism.

This clonotype showed up many times. The J gene is TRBJ1-5, the V gene TRBV19; D is uncertain. The germline V gene has CDR1 LNHDA and CDR2 SQIVND (reference sequence). V lost 0 bases, J lost 1 base, and 7 bases lay in between. CDR3 size: 15 residues. CDR3 in amino acids: CASSIDLGSNQPQHF. Written as DNA, the CDR3 is TGTGCCAGTAGTATAGATCTTGGGAGCAATCAGCCCCAGCATTTT.

This clonotype was seen repeatedly, ten times or more. The rearrangement joins TRBV30 to TRBJ2-5; 7 nucleotides line up with TRBD1. The CDR3 runs 15 residues. The ends lost 4 bases at V and 5 bases at J; junction bases unmatched: 13. The germline CDR1 and CDR2 sequences are GTSNPN and SVGIG (reference sequence). CDR3 in amino acids: CAWKVGAGGAETQYF. As DNA, the CDR3 is TGTGCCTGGAAAGTGGGGGCAGGGGGAGCTGAGACCCAGTACTTC.

J is TRBJ2-5 and V is TRBV4-2; 10 bases are a match to TRBD2. The J segment lost 5 bases and the V segment lost 4 bases, leaving 7 bases of the junction unmatched. The germline V gene encodes CDR1 LGHNA and CDR2 YNFKEQ. The CDR3 has 15 amino acids. This CDR3 reads CASSPLAGVVETQYF. In DNA, the CDR3 is TGTGCCAGCAGCCCCCTAGCGGGAGTTGTGGAGACCCAGTACTTC.

This chain uses TRBV12-3 or TRBV12-4 with TRBJ2-3, with 8 bases matching TRBD2. V shed 3 bases, J shed 2 bases, and the junction held 10 bases outside the gene matches. CDR3 length: 17 residues. CDR3 region: CASSFATREGNTDTQYF. The CDR3 DNA reads as TGTGCCAGCAGTTTCGCCACCCGGGAGGGAAACACAGATACGCAGTATTTT.

This clonotype was seen only a few times. The rearrangement joins TRBV11-3 to TRBJ2-1, with TRBD2 identical over 8 bases. Germline CDR1 reads SGHNT; CDR2 reads YENEEA. CDR3 length: 14 residues. The V and J ends lost 10 bases and 5 bases, in that order; junction bases with no gene match: 10. The CDR3 spells CATSSGGAHNEQFF. In nucleotides, the CDR3 is TGTGCCACCTCCAGCGGGGGTGCCCACAATGAGCAGTTCTTC.

This clonotype was picked up many times. The chain uses TRBV20-1 and TRBJ2-3, with D unclear. Germline loops: CDR1 DFQATT, CDR2 SNEGSKA (reference sequence). The CDR3 is 17 amino acids. Trimming pared 0 bases from V and 0 bases from J, leaving 16 bases between. The CDR3 is CSAREGPFEESTDTQYF. In DNA, the CDR3 is TGCAGTGCTAGAGAAGGACCCTTTGAGGAAAGCACAGATACGCAGTATTTT.

CDR3 sequence (DNA): TGTGCCAGTAGTATCAGCCCGGGACTTGGAGTTTACACAGATACGCAGTATTTT. This sequence encodes CASSISPGLGVYTDTQYF. This chain connects TRBV19 to TRBJ2-3, with D perhaps matching TRBD2 (6 bases). Between the trimmed V and J ends, which lost 3 bases and 2 bases, there was a span of 21 bases. The CDR3 has 18 residues. Germline CDR1 LNHDA, CDR2 SQIVND (reference sequence).

This clonotype has more than one count but fewer than ten. This chain joins TRBV29-1 and TRBJ1-2; D is uncertain. Deletions cut 3 bases from V and 0 bases from J, with 8 bases between. The CDR3 extends over 13 amino acids. The germline gives CDR1 SQVTM, CDR2 ANQGSEA. CDR3 nucleotides: TGCAGCGTTGATGTTTACACTAACTATGGCTACACCTTC. This gives the protein CSVDVYTNYGYTF.

By its share, this clonotype is medium-sized. This sequence joins TRBV9 and TRBJ2-7; 8 bases agree with TRBD1. This CDR3 has 15 residues. Germline V gene sequence: CDR1 SGDLS, CDR2 YYNGEE. V gave up 2 bases and J gave up 5 bases; unmatched junction bases: 9. CDR3 sequence: CASSVTDRGGHEQYF. The DNA of the CDR3 is TGTGCCAGCAGCGTCACCGACAGGGGTGGGCACGAGCAGTACTTC.

This clonotype occurred many times. The chain carries TRBV24-1 and TRBJ1-6; the D is unclear. V was cut by 1 base and J by 9 bases, with 6 bases left in between. Germline loops: CDR1 KGHDR, CDR2 SFDVKD. This CDR3 spans 13 amino acids. The CDR3 DNA is TGTGCCACCAGTGATTTTGCTAGTTCACCCCTCCACTTT. Translation: CATSDFASSPLHF.

This clonotype has at least ten counts. The V and J genes are TRBV7-7 and TRBJ1-6; 8 bases fit TRBD1. The CDR3 is 14 residues long. Germline trimming cut 4 bases from V and 7 bases from J; bases unmatched to any gene: 3. Germline loops: CDR1 SSHAT, CDR2 FNYEAQ (reference sequence). CDR3 sequence reads: CASSSGQGNSPLHF. The CDR3 DNA is TGTGCCAGCAGCTCCGGACAGGGCAATTCACCCCTCCACTTT. Looking up the rest from reference TRBV7-7 and TRBJ1-6 gives the full variable domain: GAGVSQSPRYKVTKRGQDVTLRCDPISSHATLYWYQQALGQGPEFLTYFNYEAQPDKSGLPSDRFSAERPEGSISTLTIQRTEQRDSAMYRCASSSGQGNSPLHFGNGTRLTVT.

The gene calls are TRBV18 and TRBJ2-1; TRBD2 agrees at 8 bases. Trimming removed 3 bases from V and 10 bases from J; junction bases left unmatched: 2. Per the germline V gene, CDR1 is KGHSH and CDR2 is LQKENI. The CDR3 has 12 residues. CDR3 amino acids: CASSPQREEQFF. The CDR3 nucleotides are TGTGCCAGCTCACCCCAGCGGGAGGAGCAGTTCTTC.